This T cell receptor beta chain was captured by sequencing in a study of blood T cell repertoires in COVID-19. This clone has only a few counts. Repertoires were generated with immunoSEQ multiplex PCR, while TCRdb's copy carries only in-frame clones and drops some. The sample consists of roughly 250,000 clones, 80% to 90% of them appearing once. This CDR3 region has 15 residues. Per the germline V gene, CDR1 is SGDLS and CDR2 is YYNGEE. J gave up 8 bases and V 5 bases, and 10 bases lay outside the gene matches. Sequencing input: PBMCs or T cells enriched from blood (not recorded which). The genes are TRBV9 and TRBJ2-1, with 10 bases fitting TRBD2. This clonotype was sampled from a woman aged 18 to 35 who had recovered from COVID-19. Here the CDR3 DNA reads TGTGCCAGCAGTCTAGCGGGGGCCCCTTCGGATGAGCAGTTCTTC. Amino acid sequence: CASSLAGAPSDEQFF.